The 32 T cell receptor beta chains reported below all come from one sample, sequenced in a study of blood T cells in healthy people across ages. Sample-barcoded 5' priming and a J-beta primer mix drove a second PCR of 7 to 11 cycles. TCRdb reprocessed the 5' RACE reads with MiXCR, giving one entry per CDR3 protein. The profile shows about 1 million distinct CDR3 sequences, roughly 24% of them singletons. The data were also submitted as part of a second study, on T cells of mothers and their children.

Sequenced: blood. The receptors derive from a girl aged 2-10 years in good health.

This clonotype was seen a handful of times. DNA of the CDR3: TGTGCCAGCAGCTTAGGGGGGGCGCCGGAAGAGACCCAGTACTTC. As protein: CASSLGGAPEETQYF. The chain links TRBV7-2 to TRBJ2-5; D might be TRBD1 or TRBD2, each matching 6 bases. Looked up from germline, CDR1 is SGHTA and CDR2 is FQGNSA. V shed 1 base and J shed 3 bases, with 12 bases lying between them. This CDR3 comprises 15 residues.

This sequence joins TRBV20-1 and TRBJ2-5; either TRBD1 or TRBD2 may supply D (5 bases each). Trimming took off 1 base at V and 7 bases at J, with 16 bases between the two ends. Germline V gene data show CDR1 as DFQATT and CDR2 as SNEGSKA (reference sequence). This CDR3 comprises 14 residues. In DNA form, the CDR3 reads TGCAGTGCTAGAGTGCCCAGGGACGAGGGGACCCAGTACTTC. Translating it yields CSARVPRDEGTQYF.

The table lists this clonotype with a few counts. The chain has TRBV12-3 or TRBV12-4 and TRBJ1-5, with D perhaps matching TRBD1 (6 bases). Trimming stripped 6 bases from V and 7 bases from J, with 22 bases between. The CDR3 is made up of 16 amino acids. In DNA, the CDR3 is TGTGCCAGCAGCTGGGGGGGGCAGGGAAGGAACCAGCCCCAGCATTTT. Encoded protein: CASSWGGQGRNQPQHF.

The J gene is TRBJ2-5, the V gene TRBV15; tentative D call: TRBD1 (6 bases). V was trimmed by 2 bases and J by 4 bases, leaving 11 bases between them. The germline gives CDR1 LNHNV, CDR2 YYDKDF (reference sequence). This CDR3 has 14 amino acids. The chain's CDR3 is CATSRPQGRETQYF. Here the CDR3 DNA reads TGTGCCACCAGCAGACCCCAGGGGAGAGAGACCCAGTACTTC.

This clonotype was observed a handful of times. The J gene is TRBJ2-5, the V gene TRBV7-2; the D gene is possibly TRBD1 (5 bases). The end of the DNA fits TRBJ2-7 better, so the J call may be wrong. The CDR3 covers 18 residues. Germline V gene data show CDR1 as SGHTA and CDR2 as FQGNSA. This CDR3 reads CASSLTPQGFFSSYEQYF. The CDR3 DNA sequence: TGTGCCAGCAGCTTAACTCCGCAGGGTTTCTTTAGCTCCTACGAGCAGTACTTC.

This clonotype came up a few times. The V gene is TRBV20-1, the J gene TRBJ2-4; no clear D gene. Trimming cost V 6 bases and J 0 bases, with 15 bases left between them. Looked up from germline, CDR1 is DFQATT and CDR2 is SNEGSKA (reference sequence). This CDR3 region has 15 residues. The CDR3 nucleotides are TGCAGTGCCGCGAAGGATCATCTAGCCAAAAACATTCAGTACTTC. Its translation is CSAAKDHLAKNIQYF.

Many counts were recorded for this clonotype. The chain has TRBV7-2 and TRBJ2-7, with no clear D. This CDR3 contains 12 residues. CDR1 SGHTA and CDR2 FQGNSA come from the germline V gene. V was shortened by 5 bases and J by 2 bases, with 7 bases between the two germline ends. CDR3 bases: TGTGCCAGCAGCCTATTGACCTACGAGCAGTACTTC. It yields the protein CASSLLTYEQYF.

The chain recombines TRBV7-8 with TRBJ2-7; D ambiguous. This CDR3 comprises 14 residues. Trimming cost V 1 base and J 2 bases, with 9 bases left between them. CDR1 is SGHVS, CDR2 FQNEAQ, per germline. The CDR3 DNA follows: TGTGCCAGCAGCTTAGAGGCAGGAACCTACGAGCAGTACTTC. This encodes CASSLEAGTYEQYF.

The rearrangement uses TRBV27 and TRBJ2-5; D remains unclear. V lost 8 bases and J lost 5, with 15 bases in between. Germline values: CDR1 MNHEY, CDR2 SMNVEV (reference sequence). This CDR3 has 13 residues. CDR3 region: CASRITEQETQYF. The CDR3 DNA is TGTGCCAGCCGAATTACAGAGCAGGAGACCCAGTACTTC.

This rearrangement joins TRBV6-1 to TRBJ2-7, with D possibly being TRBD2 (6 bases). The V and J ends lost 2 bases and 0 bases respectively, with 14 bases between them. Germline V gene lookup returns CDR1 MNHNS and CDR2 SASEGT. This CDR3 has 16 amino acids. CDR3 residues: CASSERGSFRSYEQYF. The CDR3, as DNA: TGTGCCAGCAGTGAACGGGGGTCGTTTCGCTCCTACGAGCAGTACTTC.

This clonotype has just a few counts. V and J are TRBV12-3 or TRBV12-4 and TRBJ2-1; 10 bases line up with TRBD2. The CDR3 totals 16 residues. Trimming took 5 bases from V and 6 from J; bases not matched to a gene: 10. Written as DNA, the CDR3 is TGTGCCAGCAGTGGGCCCCTAGCGGGAGTGATCAATGAGCAGTTCTTC. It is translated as CASSGPLAGVINEQFF.

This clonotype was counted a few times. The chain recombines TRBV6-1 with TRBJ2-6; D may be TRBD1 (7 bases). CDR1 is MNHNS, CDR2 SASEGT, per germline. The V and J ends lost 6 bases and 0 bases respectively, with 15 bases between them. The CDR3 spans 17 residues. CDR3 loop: CASRIGQGGSGANVLTF. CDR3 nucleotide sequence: TGTGCCAGCAGGATTGGGCAGGGGGGCTCTGGGGCCAACGTCCTGACTTTC.

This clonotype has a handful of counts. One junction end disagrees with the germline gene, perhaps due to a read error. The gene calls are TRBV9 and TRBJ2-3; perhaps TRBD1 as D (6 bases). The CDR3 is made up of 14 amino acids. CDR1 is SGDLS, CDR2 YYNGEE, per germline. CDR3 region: CASSQLGGTDTRYF. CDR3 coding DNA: TGTGCCAGCAGCCAACTTGGGGGCACAGATACGCGGTATTTT.

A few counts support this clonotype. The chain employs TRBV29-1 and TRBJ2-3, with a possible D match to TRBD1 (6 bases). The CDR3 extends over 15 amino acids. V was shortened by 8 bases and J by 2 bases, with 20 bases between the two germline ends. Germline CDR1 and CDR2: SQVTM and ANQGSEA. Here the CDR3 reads CSTYSTGPFTDTQYF. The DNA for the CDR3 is TGCAGCACTTACAGTACAGGGCCTTTCACAGATACGCAGTATTTT.

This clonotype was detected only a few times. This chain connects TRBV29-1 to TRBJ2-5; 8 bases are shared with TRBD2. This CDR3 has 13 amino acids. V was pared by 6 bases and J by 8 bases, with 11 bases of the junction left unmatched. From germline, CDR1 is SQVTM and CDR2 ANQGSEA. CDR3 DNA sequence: TGCAGCGTAGACTCTAGCGCGGGAGGCACCCAGTACTTC. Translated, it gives CSVDSSAGGTQYF.

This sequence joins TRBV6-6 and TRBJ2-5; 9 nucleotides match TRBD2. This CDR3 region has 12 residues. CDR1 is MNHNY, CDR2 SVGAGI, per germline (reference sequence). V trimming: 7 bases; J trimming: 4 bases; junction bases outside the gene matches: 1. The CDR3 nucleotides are TGTGCCAGCAAACTAGCGGGAGAGACCCAGTACTTC. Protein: CASKLAGETQYF.

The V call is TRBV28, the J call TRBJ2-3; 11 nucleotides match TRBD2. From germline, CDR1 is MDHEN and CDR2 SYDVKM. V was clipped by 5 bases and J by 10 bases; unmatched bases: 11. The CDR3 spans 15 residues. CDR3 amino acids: CASSPLAGDKDAQYF. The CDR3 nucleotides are TGTGCCAGCAGTCCACTAGCGGGAGATAAGGATGCGCAGTATTTT.

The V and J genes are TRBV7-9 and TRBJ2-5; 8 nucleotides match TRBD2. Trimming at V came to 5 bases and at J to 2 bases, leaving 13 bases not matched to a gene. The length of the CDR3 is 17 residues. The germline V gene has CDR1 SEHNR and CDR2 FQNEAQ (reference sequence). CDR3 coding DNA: TGTGCCAGCAGCACCTCATACCGGGAGGGCCCACAAGAGACCCAGTACTTC. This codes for CASSTSYREGPQETQYF.

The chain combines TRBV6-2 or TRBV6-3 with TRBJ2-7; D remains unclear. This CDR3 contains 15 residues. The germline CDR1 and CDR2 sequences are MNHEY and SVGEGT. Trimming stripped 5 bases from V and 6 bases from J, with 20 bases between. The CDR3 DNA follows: TGTGCCAGCAGTCCCGAAAGACTGGATCCGGGCGAGCAGTACTTC. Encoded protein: CASSPERLDPGEQYF.

Here the CDR3 DNA reads TGTGCCAGCAGTTACTCGATCGGTGGGACAGGGCCGGGTAAGACAGATACGCAGTATTTT. Amino acid sequence: CASSYSIGGTGPGKTDTQYF. This chain links TRBV6-5 with TRBJ2-3; TRBD1 matches at 9 bases. Per germline, CDR1 MNHEY and CDR2 SVGAGI. The CDR3 has 20 amino acids. V shed 0 bases, J shed 3 bases, and the junction held 16 bases outside the gene matches.

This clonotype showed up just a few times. The CDR3 coding sequence is TGTGCCAGCAGTTGGGGCCTCGGAAAAGGAGATACGCAGTATTTT. Translation gives CASSWGLGKGDTQYF. The chain is built from TRBV28 and TRBJ2-3, with D possibly TRBD1 on 5 matching bases. V lost 4 bases and J 5 bases, leaving 16 bases between the germline ends. The CDR3 is made up of 15 amino acids. Germline-derived CDR1 and CDR2 are MDHEN and SYDVKM.

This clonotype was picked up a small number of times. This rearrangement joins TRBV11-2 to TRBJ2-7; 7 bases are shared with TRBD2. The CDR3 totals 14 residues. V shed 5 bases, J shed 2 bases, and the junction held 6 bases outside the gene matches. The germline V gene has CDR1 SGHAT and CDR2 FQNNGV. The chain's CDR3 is CASSPWEGPYEQYF. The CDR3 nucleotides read TGTGCCAGCAGCCCTTGGGAGGGTCCCTACGAGCAGTACTTC.

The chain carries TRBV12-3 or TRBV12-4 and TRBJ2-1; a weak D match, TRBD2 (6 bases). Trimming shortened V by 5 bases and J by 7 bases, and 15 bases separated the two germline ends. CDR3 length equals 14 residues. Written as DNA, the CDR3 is TGTGCCAGCAGTACCCATTTGACTAGTAATGAGCAGTTCTTC. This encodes CASSTHLTSNEQFF.

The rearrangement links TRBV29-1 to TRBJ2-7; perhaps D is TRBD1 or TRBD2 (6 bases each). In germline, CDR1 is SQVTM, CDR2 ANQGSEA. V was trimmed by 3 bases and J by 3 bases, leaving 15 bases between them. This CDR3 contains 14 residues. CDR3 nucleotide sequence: TGCAGCGTTGAGGGCGGGGACACCGACTACGAGCAGTACTTC. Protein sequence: CSVEGGDTDYEQYF.

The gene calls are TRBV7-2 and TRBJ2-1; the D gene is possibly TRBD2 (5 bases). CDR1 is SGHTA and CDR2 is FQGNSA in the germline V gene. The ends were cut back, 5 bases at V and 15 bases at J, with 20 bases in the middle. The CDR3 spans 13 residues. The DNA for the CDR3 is TGTGCCAGCAGCCTAGAGGAGGCGGGCCGGACGTTCTTC. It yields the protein CASSLEEAGRTFF.

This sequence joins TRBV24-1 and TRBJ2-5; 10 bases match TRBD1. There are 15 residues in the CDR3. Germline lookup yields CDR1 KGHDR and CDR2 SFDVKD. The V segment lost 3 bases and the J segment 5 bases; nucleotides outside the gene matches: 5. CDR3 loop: CATSDPTGGKETQYF. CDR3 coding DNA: TGTGCCACCAGTGATCCGACAGGGGGCAAGGAGACCCAGTACTTC.

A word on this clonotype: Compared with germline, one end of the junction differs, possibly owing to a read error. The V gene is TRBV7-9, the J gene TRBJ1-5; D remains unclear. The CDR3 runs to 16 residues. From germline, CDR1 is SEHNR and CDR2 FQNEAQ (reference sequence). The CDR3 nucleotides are TGTGCCAGCAGATTTCGGTTGGTTTATAGCAGTCAGCCCCAGCATTTT. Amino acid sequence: CASRFRLVYSSQPQHF.

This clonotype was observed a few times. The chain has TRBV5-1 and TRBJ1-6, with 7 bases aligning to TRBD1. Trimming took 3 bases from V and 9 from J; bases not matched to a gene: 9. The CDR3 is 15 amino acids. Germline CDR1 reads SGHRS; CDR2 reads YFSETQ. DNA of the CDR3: TGCGCCAGCAGCTGGGACAGTCCGGCGATTTCACCCCTCCACTTT. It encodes CASSWDSPAISPLHF.

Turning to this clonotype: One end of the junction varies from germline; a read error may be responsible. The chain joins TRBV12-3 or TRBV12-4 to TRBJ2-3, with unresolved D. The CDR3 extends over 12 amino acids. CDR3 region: CASSLISDTEYF. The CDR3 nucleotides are TGTGCCAGCAGCCTGATATCAGATACGGAGTATTTT.

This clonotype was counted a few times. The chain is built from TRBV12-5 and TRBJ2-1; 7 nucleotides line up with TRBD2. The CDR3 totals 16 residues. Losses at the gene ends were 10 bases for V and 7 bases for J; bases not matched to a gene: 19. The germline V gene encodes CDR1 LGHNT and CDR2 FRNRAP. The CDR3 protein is CAMVPGDRLAVNEQFF. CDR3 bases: TGTGCTATGGTCCCAGGAGATCGACTAGCCGTTAATGAGCAGTTCTTC.

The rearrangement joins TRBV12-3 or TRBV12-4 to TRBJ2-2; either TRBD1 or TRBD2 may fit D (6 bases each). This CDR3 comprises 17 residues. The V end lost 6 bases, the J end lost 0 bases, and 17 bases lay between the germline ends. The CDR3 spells CASRRDMTGANTGELFF. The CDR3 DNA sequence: TGTGCCAGCAGGCGGGACATGACAGGAGCGAACACCGGGGAGCTGTTTTTT.

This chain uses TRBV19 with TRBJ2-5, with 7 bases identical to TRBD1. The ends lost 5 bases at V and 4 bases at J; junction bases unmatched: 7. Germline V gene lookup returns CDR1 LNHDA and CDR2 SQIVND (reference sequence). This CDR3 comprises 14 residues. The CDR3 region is CASSATGTRETQYF. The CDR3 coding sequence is TGTGCCAGTAGTGCGACAGGGACCCGAGAGACCCAGTACTTC.